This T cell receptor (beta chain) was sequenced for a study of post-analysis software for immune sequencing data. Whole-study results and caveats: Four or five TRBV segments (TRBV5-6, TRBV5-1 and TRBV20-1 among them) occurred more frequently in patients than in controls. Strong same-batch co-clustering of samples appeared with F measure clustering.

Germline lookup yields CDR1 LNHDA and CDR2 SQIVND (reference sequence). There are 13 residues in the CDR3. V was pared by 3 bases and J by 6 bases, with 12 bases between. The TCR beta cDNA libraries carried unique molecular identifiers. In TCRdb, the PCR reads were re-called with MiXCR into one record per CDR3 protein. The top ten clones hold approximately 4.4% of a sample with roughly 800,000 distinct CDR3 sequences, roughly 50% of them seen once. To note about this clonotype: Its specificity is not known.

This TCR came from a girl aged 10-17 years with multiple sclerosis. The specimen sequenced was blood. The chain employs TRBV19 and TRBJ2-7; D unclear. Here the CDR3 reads CASSIAAGVEQYF. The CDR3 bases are TGTGCCAGTAGTATTGCGGCTGGCGTCGAGCAGTACTTC. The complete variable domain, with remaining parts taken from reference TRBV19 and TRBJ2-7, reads DGGITQSPKYLFRKEGQNVTLSCEQNLNHDAMYWYRQDPGQGLRLIYYSQIVNDFQKGDIAEGYSVSREKKESFPLTVTSAQKNPTAFYLCASSIAAGVEQYFGPGTRLTVT.